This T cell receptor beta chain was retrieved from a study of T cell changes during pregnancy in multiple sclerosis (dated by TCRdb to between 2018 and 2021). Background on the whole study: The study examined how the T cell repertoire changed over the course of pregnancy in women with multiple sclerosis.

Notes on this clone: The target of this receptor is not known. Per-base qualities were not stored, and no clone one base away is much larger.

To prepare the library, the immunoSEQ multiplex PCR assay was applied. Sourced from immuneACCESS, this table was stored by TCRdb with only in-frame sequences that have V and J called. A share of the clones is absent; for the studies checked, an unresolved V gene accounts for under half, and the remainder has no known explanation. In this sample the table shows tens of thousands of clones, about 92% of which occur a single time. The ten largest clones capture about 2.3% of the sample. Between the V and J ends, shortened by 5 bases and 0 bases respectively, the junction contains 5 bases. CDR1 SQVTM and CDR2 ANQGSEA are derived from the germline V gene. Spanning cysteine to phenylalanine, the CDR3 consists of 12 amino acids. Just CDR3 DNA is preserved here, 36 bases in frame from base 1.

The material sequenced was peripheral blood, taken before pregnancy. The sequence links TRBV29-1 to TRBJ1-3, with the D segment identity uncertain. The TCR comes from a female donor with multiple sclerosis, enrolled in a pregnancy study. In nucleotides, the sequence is TGCAGCGTTATTAACTCTGGAAACACCATATATTTT. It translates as CSVINSGNTIYF.